This TCR beta chain was documented in a study of T-cell reconstitution after alpha-beta-depleted transplantation in children. Study findings and constraints: It was reported that alpha-beta T cells came from several hundred expanded graft clones (about two months after transplant). TCRbeta diversity was high at day 60 in some patients (a result of surviving recipient T cells and thymic progenitors). Newly generated T cells supplied most T-cell counts and diversity one year post-transplant.

The CDR3 runs 15 residues. J was trimmed by 2 bases and V by 4 bases; bases with no gene match: 8. Looked up from germline, CDR1 is LGHNA and CDR2 is YSLEER. Molecular barcoding with unique molecular identifiers was used for the TCRbeta library. TCRdb re-analysed the PCR reads in MiXCR, keeping a single row per CDR3 protein. Among some 130,000 distinct CDR3 sequences listed, about 9.5% were seen once. For this clonotype: Its target is unknown.

The clonotype comes from a girl younger than two who had a stem cell transplant for combined immunodeficiency, so the T cells may come from the graft donor. The rearrangement links TRBV4-3 to TRBJ2-7; TRBD2 matches 7 bases. The sequencing here drew on PBMCs, mostly from graft donor cells, taken 180 days after TCRalphabeta/CD19-depleted stem cell transplant. CDR3 coding DNA: TGCGCCAGCAGCCCCTATTCTAGCGGTACCTACGAGCAGTACTTC. It translates to CASSPYSSGTYEQYF.